One sample yielded the 9 T cell receptor beta chains listed below, sequenced in a study of CD8 T cells in Susac syndrome. Random hexamers were used to reverse transcribe about 0.5 to 1 ug of RNA. From the immunoSEQ multiplex PCR reads, TCRdb called clonotypes with MiXCR, one entry per CDR3 protein. The top ten clones hold about 0.17% of a sample with approximately 190,000 distinct CDR3 sequences, about 95% of them seen once. Sample: CD8+ T cells from PBMCs. Every receptor here comes from a human donor with Susac syndrome.

This chain links TRBV9 with TRBJ2-1; possibly TRBD1 for D (5 bases). With 0 bases removed from V and 2 bases from J, the gap between germline ends came to 12 bases. CDR1 is SGDLS and CDR2 is YYNGEE in the germline V gene. This CDR3 contains 16 residues. CDR3 sequence: CASSVGWQGAYNEQFF. Written as DNA, the CDR3 is TGTGCCAGCAGCGTAGGATGGCAGGGTGCCTACAATGAGCAGTTCTTC.

The V gene is TRBV29-1, the J gene TRBJ1-2; TRBD1 might be the D (5 bases). The length of the CDR3 is 13 residues. Trimming stripped 4 bases from V and 3 bases from J, with 12 bases between. Germline V gene lookup returns CDR1 SQVTM and CDR2 ANQGSEA. DNA for the CDR3: TGCAGCGTTGTTCTCCCCAGGGACTATGGCTACACCTTC. Residues: CSVVLPRDYGYTF.

The V and J genes are TRBV13 and TRBJ2-5; 9 bases agree with TRBD1. Germline V lookup: CDR1 PRHDT, CDR2 FYEKMQ (reference sequence). The CDR3 extends over 14 amino acids. V trimming: 5 bases; J trimming: 5 bases; junction bases outside the gene matches: 6. The CDR3 loop reads CASSQQGAWETQYF. Here the CDR3 DNA reads TGTGCCAGCAGCCAACAGGGGGCTTGGGAGACCCAGTACTTC.

The genes are TRBV9 and TRBJ2-1; 14 bases are shared with TRBD2. V lost 3 bases, J lost 10 bases, and 9 bases stayed unmatched. The CDR3 runs to 16 residues. In germline, CDR1 is SGDLS, CDR2 YYNGEE. CDR3 DNA: TGTGCCAGCAGCGACCCCGGGACTAGCGGGAGTAGGGAGCAGTTCTTC. It encodes CASSDPGTSGSREQFF.

V gene TRBV7-9 combines with J gene TRBJ2-1; TRBD1 is a possible D gene (6 bases). This CDR3 is built from 15 residues. V was clipped by 4 bases and J by 6 bases, with 16 bases between them. The V gene's germline CDR1 is SEHNR and CDR2 FQNEAQ (reference sequence). In DNA, the CDR3 is TGTGCCAGCAGCTCACCGGCACAGGGTTTCAATGAGCAGTTCTTC. Translated, it gives CASSSPAQGFNEQFF.

The rearrangement uses TRBV11-2 and TRBJ2-7, with D perhaps TRBD2 (5 bases). Germline-derived CDR1 and CDR2 are SGHAT and FQNNGV. Trimming removed 7 bases from V and 7 bases from J, with 23 bases in between. This CDR3 spans 15 amino acids. CDR3 protein: CASTYDGALTGEQYF. The CDR3, as DNA: TGTGCCAGCACCTACGACGGAGCGCTTACGGGAGAGCAGTACTTC.

This chain joins TRBV9 and TRBJ2-7; 7 bases match TRBD1. Germline values: CDR1 SGDLS, CDR2 YYNGEE. V lost 3 bases to trimming and J lost 2 bases; unmatched junction nucleotides: 5. This CDR3 spans 14 amino acids. CDR3 in amino acids: CASSARGTAYEQYF. CDR3 bases: TGTGCCAGCAGCGCAAGAGGGACAGCCTACGAGCAGTACTTC.

The chain carries TRBV15 and TRBJ2-1, with 8 bases identical to TRBD1. The CDR3 covers 15 residues. In germline, CDR1 is LNHNV, CDR2 YYDKDF (reference sequence). The V segment lost 7 bases and the J segment 5 bases; nucleotides outside the gene matches: 10. CDR3 protein: CATKLDRDLNNEQFF. The CDR3 DNA reads as TGTGCCACCAAATTGGACAGGGACTTGAACAATGAGCAGTTCTTC. Supplemented by reference TRBV15 and TRBJ2-1, the full variable domain reads DAMVIQNPRYQVTQFGKPVTLSCSQTLNHNVMYWYQQKSSQAPKLLFHYYDKDFNNEADTPDNFQSRRPNTSFCFLDIRSPGLGDTAMYLCATKLDRDLNNEQFFGPGTRLTVL.

The chain carries TRBV9 and TRBJ2-2, with TRBD1 matching 7 bases. This CDR3 is 17 amino acids long. V gave up 1 base and J gave up 2 bases; unmatched junction bases: 8. The germline gives CDR1 SGDLS, CDR2 YYNGEE. The CDR3 region has the DNA TGTGCCAGCAGCGTACCTGAGGGACAGATAAACACCGGGGAGCTGTTTTTT. Translating it yields CASSVPEGQINTGELFF. Using reference TRBV9 and TRBJ2-2 for the parts outside the CDR3, the full variable domain is DSGVTQTPKHLITATGQRVTLRCSPRSGDLSVYWYQQSLDQGLQFLIQYYNGEERAKGNILERFSAQQFPDLHSELNLSSLELGDSALYFCASSVPEGQINTGELFFGEGSRLTVL.